The 22 T cell receptor beta chains in this list originate from one sample, sequenced in a study of cytomegalovirus exposure and HLA in healthy donors. The PCR employed 60 Vbeta primers together with 13 Jbeta primers. Clones were read by immunoSEQ multiplex PCR, and TCRdb kept only the in-frame ones, dropping some. The sample contains about 140,000 clones, roughly 73% of which appear only once. The sequencing input was PBMCs. The receptors here all came from a young man in good health and CMV-seropositive.

The V and J genes are TRBV27 and TRBJ2-3; tentatively, D is TRBD2 (5 bases). The V gene lost 6 bases and the J gene lost 2 bases, with 9 bases spanning the gap. The CDR3 totals 13 residues. CDR1 and CDR2 from the germline V gene are MNHEY and SMNVEV (reference sequence). The CDR3 sequence: CASSSDYTDTQYF. The CDR3 region has the DNA TGTGCCAGCAGCTCCGACTACACAGATACGCAGTATTTT.

V usage is TRBV5-1 and J usage is TRBJ2-3; the match to TRBD2 covers 8 bases. This CDR3 spans 16 amino acids. The germline V gene has CDR1 SGHRS and CDR2 YFSETQ. J was trimmed by 2 bases and V by 0 bases; bases with no gene match: 5. The CDR3 nucleotides are TGCGCCAGCAGCTTGGGACTAGCGAAGGACACAGATACGCAGTATTTT. This encodes CASSLGLAKDTDTQYF.

This clone was counted between two and nine times. This chain uses TRBV5-1 with TRBJ1-1; D ambiguous. V gave up 3 bases and J gave up 1 base, with 10 bases separating them. Germline V gene lookup returns CDR1 SGHRS and CDR2 YFSETQ. The CDR3 has 14 residues. This CDR3 is CASSSQWANTEAFF. The CDR3 bases are TGCGCCAGCAGCTCCCAATGGGCGAACACTGAAGCTTTCTTT.

The rearrangement uses TRBV7-3 and TRBJ1-1; 9 positions match TRBD1. Germline V gene sequence: CDR1 SGHTA, CDR2 FQGTGA. The CDR3 has 15 amino acids. V was clipped by 6 bases and J by 8 bases; unmatched bases: 13. Here the CDR3 DNA reads TGTGCCAGCAGTAAAGACGGGACAGGGATAGACGAAGCTTTCTTT. This gives the protein CASSKDGTGIDEAFF.

The chain couples TRBV15 to TRBJ2-7; TRBD2 might be the D (6 bases). This CDR3 is 14 amino acids long. V gave up 0 bases and J gave up 2 bases, with 8 bases separating them. CDR1 and CDR2 from the germline V gene are LNHNV and YYDKDF (reference sequence). Here the CDR3 DNA reads TGTGCCACCAGCAGAGAGGGGAGGACCTACGAGCAGTACTTC. Its protein product is CATSREGRTYEQYF.

This chain connects TRBV7-2 to TRBJ2-3; TRBD1 is a possible D gene (6 bases). The length of the CDR3 is 14 residues. Germline V gene data show CDR1 as SGHTA and CDR2 as FQGNSA. V gave up 6 bases and J gave up 6 bases, with 16 bases separating them. In DNA, the CDR3 is TGTGCCAGCAGGCCCGGACCAACAGGGGATACGCAGTATTTT. It encodes CASRPGPTGDTQYF.

This sequence joins TRBV11-3 and TRBJ2-7; no reliable D call. Germline CDR1 SGHNT, CDR2 YENEEA. CDR3 size: 14 residues. V was cut by 3 bases and J by 0 bases, with 9 bases left in between. Here the CDR3 reads CASSFGSGSYEQYF. The CDR3 DNA reads as TGTGCCAGCAGCTTTGGGTCGGGCTCCTACGAGCAGTACTTC.

This rearrangement joins TRBV10-3 to TRBJ2-1; 7 nucleotides match TRBD1. The V and J ends lost 6 bases and 4 bases, in that order; junction bases with no gene match: 0. The V gene's germline CDR1 is ENHRY and CDR2 SYGVKD. This CDR3 spans 12 amino acids. Here the CDR3 DNA reads TGTGCCATCAGGGGACAGTACAATGAGCAGTTCTTC. Translation: CAIRGQYNEQFF.

CDR3 bases: TGTGCCAGTAGTATAGCCCGGGGCTCTGGGGCCAACGTCCTGACTTTC. It translates to CASSIARGSGANVLTF. The rearrangement joins TRBV19 to TRBJ2-6, with a weak D call TRBD2 (5 bases). Germline values: CDR1 LNHDA, CDR2 SQIVND (reference sequence). The CDR3 sequence is 16 residues long. Deletions cut 1 base from V and 0 bases from J, with 7 bases between.

This chain joins TRBV7-3 and TRBJ2-3, with D possibly TRBD2 on 6 matching bases. This CDR3 is 15 amino acids long. V lost 5 bases and J 4 bases, leaving 16 bases between the germline ends. The V gene's germline CDR1 is SGHTA and CDR2 FQGTGA. The CDR3, as DNA: TGTGCCAGCAGCCTCGGGACTGTACGTCCAGATACGCAGTATTTT. This gives the protein CASSLGTVRPDTQYF. Filled out from reference TRBV7-3 and TRBJ2-3, the complete variable domain reads GAGVSQTPSNKVTEKGKYVELRCDPISGHTALYWYRQSLGQGPEFLIYFQGTGAADDSGLPNDRFFAVRPEGSVSTLKIQRTERGDSAVYLCASSLGTVRPDTQYFGPGTRLTVL.

A single count supports this clone. The V and J genes are TRBV2 and TRBJ2-7; the D gene is possibly TRBD2 (5 bases). The ends were cut back, 11 bases at V and 3 bases at J, with 17 bases in the middle. CDR3 length: 13 amino acids. Germline CDR1 and CDR2: SNHLY and FYNNEI. CDR3 DNA sequence: TGTGCCGCGGCCATCCCGGGGATCTACGAGCAGTACTTC. It encodes CAAAIPGIYEQYF.

The chain employs TRBV29-1 and TRBJ2-6, with TRBD1 identical over 9 bases. CDR3 length equals 16 residues. V lost 5 bases and J lost 1; bases outside the gene matches: 6. Germline CDR1 SQVTM, CDR2 ANQGSEA. The CDR3 reads CSVWTGDMSGANVLTF. The CDR3 nucleotides are TGCAGCGTTTGGACAGGGGATATGTCTGGGGCCAACGTCCTGACTTTC.

The chain is built from TRBV28 and TRBJ2-2, with TRBD1 identical over 7 bases. Losses at the gene ends were 6 bases for V and 3 bases for J; bases not matched to a gene: 13. CDR3 length: 17 residues. Germline-derived CDR1 and CDR2 are MDHEN and SYDVKM. CDR3 residues: CASRFPGRGGDTGELFF. The CDR3, as DNA: TGTGCCAGCAGGTTCCCTGGGAGAGGGGGCGACACCGGGGAGCTGTTTTTT.

This clone was counted once. This chain connects TRBV11-2 to TRBJ2-2; D gene ambiguous. V gave up 5 bases and J gave up 1 base, with 11 bases separating them. Germline CDR1 SGHAT, CDR2 FQNNGV. The CDR3 runs to 15 residues. The CDR3 loop reads CASSDYDKNTGELFF. CDR3 DNA: TGTGCCAGCAGCGATTACGACAAGAACACCGGGGAGCTGTTTTTT. Based on the CDR3 plus reference TRBV11-2 and TRBJ2-2, the full variable domain is EAGVAQSPRYKIIEKRQSVAFWCNPISGHATLYWYQQILGQGPKLLIQFQNNGVVDDSQLPKDRFSAERLKGVDSTLKIQPAKLEDSAVYLCASSDYDKNTGELFFGEGSRLTVL.

The chain recombines TRBV4-1 with TRBJ2-3; TRBD2 might be the D (5 bases). The CDR3 consists of 16 residues. The V end lost 0 bases, the J end lost 2 bases, and 12 bases lay between the germline ends. Germline-derived CDR1 and CDR2 are MGHRA and YSYEKL. CDR3 region: CASSQDEEDFTDTQYF. In DNA form, the CDR3 reads TGCGCCAGCAGCCAAGATGAGGAGGATTTCACAGATACGCAGTATTTT.

The rearrangement joins TRBV6-6 to TRBJ2-7, with D possibly matching TRBD1 (6 bases). V lost 5 bases to trimming and J lost 3 bases, with 17 bases between them. CDR1 is MNHNY, CDR2 SVGAGI, per germline (reference sequence). This CDR3 is 15 amino acids long. The DNA of the CDR3 is TGTGCCAGCAGTAAAAAGGGACATAGAGACTACGAGCAGTACTTC. It yields the protein CASSKKGHRDYEQYF.

V is TRBV7-8 and J is TRBJ2-7; no reliable D call. CDR3 length: 13 amino acids. With 6 bases removed from V and 6 bases from J, the gap between germline ends came to 15 bases. The germline gives CDR1 SGHVS, CDR2 FQNEAQ. The CDR3 protein is CASSPRVTGEQYF. In DNA, the CDR3 is TGTGCCAGCAGTCCCCGGGTTACGGGCGAGCAGTACTTC.

The genes are TRBV9 and TRBJ2-3; 10 bases fit TRBD2. The CDR3 runs 16 residues. Germline lookup yields CDR1 SGDLS and CDR2 YYNGEE. V shed 3 bases, J shed 1 base, and the junction held 5 bases outside the gene matches. The CDR3 DNA reads TGTGCCAGCAGCGGAACCGGGACTAGCGGCACAGATACGCAGTATTTT. Protein sequence: CASSGTGTSGTDTQYF.

The chain couples TRBV10-2 to TRBJ2-7; TRBD2 agrees at 7 bases. The CDR3 consists of 16 residues. Trimming cost V 4 bases and J 5 bases; bases outside gene matches: 14. The germline gives CDR1 WSHSY, CDR2 SAAADI. In nucleotides, the CDR3 is TGCGCCAGCAGTGGTGGACTAGTGAATTTGTACGACGAGCAGTACTTC. Translated, it gives CASSGGLVNLYDEQYF.

This chain links TRBV28 with TRBJ1-2, with TRBD1 matching over 8 bases. In germline, CDR1 is MDHEN, CDR2 SYDVKM. The J segment lost 6 bases and the V segment lost 6 bases, leaving 6 bases of the junction unmatched. CDR3 length equals 13 residues. As DNA, the CDR3 is TGTGCCAGCAGGTTGACAGGGGATCATGGCTACACCTTC. Its protein product is CASRLTGDHGYTF.

This clone is a singleton in its sample. The rearrangement joins TRBV19 to TRBJ1-1; no firm D call. Trimming left V 5 bases short and J 8 bases short, with 12 bases between. The germline gives CDR1 LNHDA, CDR2 SQIVND (reference sequence). The CDR3 runs to 12 residues. The CDR3 here is CASSLGRGEAFF. The CDR3, as DNA: TGTGCCAGTAGTTTGGGGAGAGGGGAAGCTTTCTTT.

The J gene is TRBJ2-2, the V gene TRBV7-8, with TRBD1 identical over 7 bases. V shed 5 bases and J 4 bases; nucleotides not matched to a gene: 4. Looked up from germline, CDR1 is SGHVS and CDR2 is FQNEAQ. This CDR3 has 14 amino acids. The CDR3 DNA follows: TGTGCCAGCAGCGGACAGGTCTTCACCGGGGAGCTGTTTTTT. It specifies CASSGQVFTGELFF.